These T cell receptor beta chains were read from a single sample in a study of blood T cell repertoires in COVID-19. Clones were sequenced by immunoSEQ multiplex PCR, and TCRdb holds only the in-frame ones, with some missing. The sample shows about 230,000 clones, about 90% of them seen only once. Material: peripheral blood. The source of these receptors is an older woman with acute or convalescent COVID-19. The CDR3 runs from the conserved cysteine through the conserved F or W. Fields, in order: CDR3 length, J gene, V gene, D gene, clone size, CDR3 protein, CDR3 DNA. The D gene is left open where the match is weak. Rows give clone size only sometimes, using once, few, many, or a class for an expanded clone.

length: 13
J: TRBJ2-7
V: TRBV2
D: TRBD1
size: .
CDR3: CASGTDGDYEQYF
DNA: TGTGCCAGCGGGACAGACGGAGACTACGAGCAGTACTTC

length: 14
J: TRBJ2-1
V: TRBV5-1
D: TRBD2
size: .
CDR3: CASSLERGYNEQFF
DNA: TGCGCCAGCAGCTTGGAGCGGGGGTACAATGAGCAGTTCTTC

length: 16
J: TRBJ1-5
V: TRBV7-8
D: .
size: .
CDR3: CASHNSGTLSNQPQHF
DNA: TGTGCCAGTCATAACTCCGGGACACTCAGCAATCAGCCCCAGCATTTT

length: 15
J: TRBJ1-6
V: TRBV7-2
D: TRBD1
size: .
CDR3: CASSSLRQGTSPLHF
DNA: TGTGCCAGCAGCTCCCTTCGACAGGGAACTTCACCCCTCCACTTT

length: 16
J: TRBJ2-5
V: TRBV19
D: TRBD1
size: .
CDR3: CASSRRGQGAGGTQYF
DNA: TGTGCCAGTAGTAGACGCGGACAGGGGGCAGGGGGGACCCAGTACTTC

length: 15
J: TRBJ1-6
V: TRBV4-1
D: .
size: .
CDR3: CASSYNRDKYSPLHF
DNA: TGCGCCAGCAGCTATAACCGGGACAAGTATTCACCCCTCCACTTT

length: 15
J: TRBJ2-7
V: TRBV6-6
D: .
size: .
CDR3: CASTGNGRSSYEQYF
DNA: TGTGCCAGCACCGGGAACGGCCGAAGCTCCTACGAGCAGTACTTC

length: 15
J: TRBJ1-2
V: TRBV7-9
D: .
size: .
CDR3: CASSLGITGLYGYTF
DNA: TGTGCCAGCAGCTTAGGCATAACAGGGCTCTATGGCTACACCTTC

length: 16
J: TRBJ2-3
V: TRBV3-1/TRBV3-2
D: TRBD2
size: .
CDR3: CASSRNYGGNTDTQYF
DNA: TGTGCCAGCAGCCGTAACTACGGGGGGAACACAGATACGCAGTATTTT

length: 15
J: TRBJ1-3
V: TRBV19
D: TRBD1
size: .
CDR3: CASSPRTGTGNTIYF
DNA: TGTGCCAGTAGTCCCCGGACAGGGACTGGAAACACCATATATTTT

length: 15
J: TRBJ1-1
V: TRBV5-1
D: TRBD1
size: .
CDR3: CASSFGLDRGTEAFF
DNA: TGCGCCAGCAGCTTTGGTCTCGACAGGGGCACTGAAGCTTTCTTT

length: 17
J: TRBJ2-2
V: TRBV5-5
D: .
size: .
CDR3: CASSLRQYSGLPGELFF
DNA: TGTGCCAGCAGCTTGCGTCAGTATTCAGGGTTACCCGGGGAGCTGTTTTTT

length: 12
J: TRBJ1-2
V: TRBV29-1
D: TRBD1
size: .
CDR3: CSVEQGANGYTF
DNA: TGCAGCGTGGAACAGGGGGCAAATGGCTACACCTTC

length: 16
J: TRBJ2-1
V: TRBV5-5
D: TRBD2
size: .
CDR3: CASSLTSGRVYNEQFF
DNA: TGTGCCAGCAGCTTGACTAGCGGGAGGGTCTACAATGAGCAGTTCTTC

length: 17
J: TRBJ2-3
V: TRBV6-2/TRBV6-3
D: .
size: .
CDR3: CASSYSRGQGMRDTQYF
DNA: TGTGCCAGCAGTTACTCGCGAGGCCAGGGGATGAGAGATACGCAGTATTTT

length: 15
J: TRBJ2-5
V: TRBV11-3
D: TRBD1
size: .
CDR3: CASSLGGQGGETQYF
DNA: TGTGCCAGCAGCTTAGGTGGACAGGGAGGAGAGACCCAGTACTTC

length: 13
J: TRBJ1-1
V: TRBV3-1/TRBV3-2
D: .
size: .
CDR3: CASSGTTNTEAFF
DNA: TGTGCCAGCAGCGGCACAACCAACACTGAAGCTTTCTTT

length: 19
J: TRBJ2-5
V: TRBV7-9
D: TRBD2
size: .
CDR3: CASSLGSGSINTGWETQYF
DNA: TGTGCCAGCAGCCTAGGTAGCGGGAGTATTAACACAGGTTGGGAGACCCAGTACTTC

length: 18
J: TRBJ2-1
V: TRBV12-2
D: .
size: .
CDR3: CASRLEGLAGTPRDEQFF
DNA: TGTGCAAGTCGCTTAGAGGGACTAGCGGGGACCCCCAGGGATGAGCAGTTCTTC

length: 15
J: TRBJ1-1
V: TRBV11-3
D: .
size: .
CDR3: CASRPRQEMNTEAFF
DNA: TGTGCCAGCAGACCTCGACAGGAGATGAACACTGAAGCTTTCTTT

length: 19
J: TRBJ2-1
V: TRBV21-1
D: .
size: .
CDR3: CASSHSKGIGQIFGNEQFF
DNA: TGTGCCAGCAGCCACTCAAAAGGTATAGGACAGATTTTTGGGAATGAGCAGTTCTTC

length: 14
J: TRBJ1-6
V: TRBV28
D: .
size: .
CDR3: CASSLQKRNSPLHF
DNA: TGTGCCAGCAGTTTACAGAAAAGAAACTCACCCCTCCACTTT

length: 15
J: TRBJ2-6
V: TRBV2
D: TRBD1
size: .
CDR3: CASEPRGSGANVLTF
DNA: TGTGCCAGCGAACCCAGGGGGTCTGGGGCCAACGTCCTGACTTTC

length: 14
J: TRBJ1-3
V: TRBV30
D: .
size: once
CDR3: CAWSRSNSGNTIYF
DNA: TGTGCCTGGAGTCGAAGCAACTCTGGAAACACCATATATTTT

length: 14
J: TRBJ1-6
V: TRBV27
D: .
size: .
CDR3: CASSLAGVNSPLHF
DNA: TGTGCCAGCAGTTTAGCAGGGGTTAATTCACCCCTCCACTTT

length: 15
J: TRBJ1-2
V: TRBV25-1
D: .
size: .
CDR3: CASSESQEPHYGYTF
DNA: TGTGCCAGCAGTGAATCCCAGGAACCTCACTATGGCTACACCTTC

length: 15
J: TRBJ2-3
V: TRBV10-3
D: TRBD1
size: .
CDR3: CAISSGTGSTDTQYF
DNA: TGTGCCATCAGTTCCGGGACAGGGAGCACAGATACGCAGTATTTT

length: 17
J: TRBJ1-1
V: TRBV5-6
D: TRBD1
size: .
CDR3: CASSKSRDRVVNTEAFF
DNA: TGTGCCAGCAGCAAGTCCCGGGACAGGGTGGTGAACACTGAAGCTTTCTTT

length: 16
J: TRBJ1-2
V: TRBV7-2
D: .
size: .
CDR3: CASSLAAGMGNYGYTF
DNA: TGTGCCAGCAGCTTAGCAGCGGGGATGGGTAACTATGGCTACACCTTC

length: 15
J: TRBJ2-7
V: TRBV28
D: .
size: .
CDR3: CASSPERGRSYEQYF
DNA: TGTGCCAGCAGTCCCGAAAGAGGCCGTTCCTACGAGCAGTACTTC

length: 15
J: TRBJ1-5
V: TRBV19
D: .
size: .
CDR3: CASSMQTDSNQPQHF
DNA: TGTGCCAGTAGTATGCAGACAGATAGCAATCAGCCCCAGCATTTT

length: 17
J: TRBJ1-5
V: TRBV7-2
D: .
size: .
CDR3: CASSLGEGSASNQPQHF
DNA: TGTGCCAGCAGCTTAGGGGAGGGGTCCGCAAGCAATCAGCCCCAGCATTTT

length: 15
J: TRBJ1-4
V: TRBV18
D: .
size: .
CDR3: CASSPGGLLNEKLFF
DNA: TGTGCCAGCTCACCGGGGGGGCTACTGAATGAAAAACTGTTTTTT

length: 15
J: TRBJ2-1
V: TRBV27
D: TRBD1
size: .
CDR3: CASSLILQGPKGQFF
DNA: TGTGCCAGCAGTCTCATCCTACAGGGGCCAAAGGGGCAGTTCTTC

length: 14
J: TRBJ2-7
V: TRBV7-3
D: TRBD2
size: once
CDR3: CASSTSGGAYEQYF
DNA: TGTGCCAGCAGCACTAGCGGGGGGGCCTACGAGCAGTACTTC

length: 13
J: TRBJ2-7
V: TRBV28
D: TRBD2
size: .
CDR3: CASSLGGRREQYF
DNA: TGTGCCAGCAGTTTGGGCGGGAGGAGGGAGCAGTACTTC

length: 14
J: TRBJ1-3
V: TRBV7-8
D: .
size: few
CDR3: CASSFGGTGNTIYF
DNA: TGTGCCAGCAGCTTTGGCGGAACTGGAAACACCATATATTTT

length: 14
J: TRBJ1-5
V: TRBV19
D: .
size: .
CDR3: CASSTGQNNQPQHF
DNA: TGTGCCAGTAGCACCGGACAGAACAATCAGCCCCAGCATTTT

length: 13
J: TRBJ1-4
V: TRBV3-1/TRBV3-2
D: .
size: .
CDR3: CASSRREGFKLFF
DNA: TGTGCCAGCAGCCGCCGCGAGGGTTTCAAACTGTTTTTT

length: 15
J: TRBJ1-5
V: TRBV2
D: .
size: .
CDR3: CASSEDTGINQPQHF
DNA: TGTGCCAGCAGTGAAGACACAGGTATCAATCAGCCCCAGCATTTT

length: 14
J: TRBJ1-3
V: TRBV28
D: .
size: .
CDR3: CASTLWASGNTIYF
DNA: TGTGCCAGCACCCTATGGGCCTCTGGAAACACCATATATTTT

length: 12
J: TRBJ1-6
V: TRBV2
D: .
size: .
CDR3: CASSQAHSPLHF
DNA: TGTGCCAGCAGCCAAGCCCATTCACCCCTCCACTTT

length: 15
J: TRBJ2-7
V: TRBV3-1/TRBV3-2
D: .
size: once
CDR3: CASSPPTSSGNEQYF
DNA: TGTGCCAGCAGCCCCCCAACTAGCTCCGGGAACGAGCAGTACTTC

length: 15
J: TRBJ2-7
V: TRBV4-1
D: TRBD1
size: once
CDR3: CASSPWDRLSYEQYF
DNA: TGCGCCAGCAGCCCATGGGACAGGCTCTCCTACGAGCAGTACTTC

length: 14
J: TRBJ2-1
V: TRBV5-6
D: TRBD2
size: .
CDR3: CASSRLAGGNEQFF
DNA: TGTGCCAGCAGCCGACTAGCGGGGGGAAATGAGCAGTTCTTC

length: 15
J: TRBJ1-1
V: TRBV30
D: .
size: .
CDR3: CAWRPEGRPNTEAFF
DNA: TGTGCCTGGAGACCGGAGGGACGGCCGAACACTGAAGCTTTCTTT

length: 19
J: TRBJ2-1
V: TRBV7-2
D: .
size: .
CDR3: CASSLAGGPVGGAYNEQFF
DNA: TGTGCCAGCAGCTTAGCGGGTGGGCCCGTCGGGGGAGCTTACAATGAGCAGTTCTTC

length: 17
J: TRBJ2-3
V: TRBV4-1
D: TRBD2
size: .
CDR3: CASSQGRGGGSTDTQYF
DNA: TGCGCCAGCAGCCAAGGCCGGGGCGGCGGGAGTACAGATACGCAGTATTTT

length: 17
J: TRBJ2-1
V: TRBV9
D: TRBD2
size: .
CDR3: CASSVEATSALYNEQFF
DNA: TGTGCCAGCAGCGTTGAGGCGACTAGCGCACTCTACAATGAGCAGTTCTTC

length: 12
J: TRBJ1-2
V: TRBV6-5
D: .
size: .
CDR3: CASNGRGYGYTF
DNA: TGTGCCAGCAACGGCAGGGGCTATGGCTACACCTTC